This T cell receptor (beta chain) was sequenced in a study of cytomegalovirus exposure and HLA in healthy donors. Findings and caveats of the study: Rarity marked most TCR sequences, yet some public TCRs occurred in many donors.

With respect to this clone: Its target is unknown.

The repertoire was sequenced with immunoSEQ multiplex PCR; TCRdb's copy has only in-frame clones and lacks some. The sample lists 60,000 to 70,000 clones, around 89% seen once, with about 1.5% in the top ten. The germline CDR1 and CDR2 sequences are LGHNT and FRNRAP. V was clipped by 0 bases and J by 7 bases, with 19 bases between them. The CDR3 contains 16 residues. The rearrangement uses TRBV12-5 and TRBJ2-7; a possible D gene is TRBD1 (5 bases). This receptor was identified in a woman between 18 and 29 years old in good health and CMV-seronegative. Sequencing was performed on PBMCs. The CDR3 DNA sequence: TGTGCTAGTGGTTTGGTACAGGCCCCCGTGGCGGAAGAGCAGTACTTC. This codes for CASGLVQAPVAEEQYF.